The 8 T cell receptor beta chains in this list originate from one sample, sequenced in a study of blood T cell repertoires in COVID-19. Generated by immunoSEQ multiplex PCR, the TCRdb table keeps only in-frame clones and is missing some. This table has 150,000 to 200,000 clones, 80% to 90% appearing once. Sequencing used peripheral blood. The receptors derive from a man aged 50 to 60 with active or convalescent COVID-19.

The V gene is TRBV16, the J gene TRBJ2-5, with 10 bases identical to TRBD1. V dropped 0 bases and J dropped 5; count of bases not matched to a gene: 6. The length of the CDR3 is 16 residues. Germline V gives CDR1 KGHSY, CDR2 FQNENV. CDR3 amino acids: CASSQSSDRGQETQYF. Written as DNA, the CDR3 is TGTGCCAGCAGCCAATCCTCCGACAGGGGGCAGGAGACCCAGTACTTC.

The CDR3 here is CASSTMGSGGWVGTQYF. The CDR3 nucleotides are TGTGCCAGCAGTACGATGGGTAGCGGGGGTTGGGTAGGTACGCAGTATTTT. V and J are TRBV7-2 and TRBJ2-3; the match to TRBD2 covers 9 bases. Per germline, CDR1 SGHTA and CDR2 FQGNSA. The CDR3 sequence is 17 residues long. V dropped 6 bases and J dropped 8; count of bases not matched to a gene: 18. Complete variable domain (other parts from reference TRBV7-2 and TRBJ2-3): GAGVSQSPSNKVTEKGKDVELRCDPISGHTALYWYRQSLGQGLEFLIYFQGNSAPDKSGLPSDRFSAERTGGSVSTLTIQRTQQEDSAVYLCASSTMGSGGWVGTQYFGPGTRLTVL.

This chain joins TRBV19 and TRBJ1-1; D might be TRBD1 (6 bases). The germline V and J ends were trimmed by 3 bases and 4 bases, with 12 bases remaining between them. The CDR3 spans 14 residues. Germline CDR1 is LNHDA and CDR2 is SQIVND (reference sequence). The CDR3 DNA reads TGTGCCAGTAGTATTTCTGGGGGCGGCACTGAAGCTTTCTTT. This encodes CASSISGGGTEAFF.

The rearrangement joins TRBV18 to TRBJ2-1, with 10 bases identical to TRBD2. The CDR3 covers 15 residues. V gave up 3 bases and J gave up 8 bases; unmatched junction bases: 7. Germline V gene data show CDR1 as KGHSH and CDR2 as LQKENI. The CDR3: CASSPGSGRVDEQFF. The CDR3 DNA is TGTGCCAGCTCACCCGGGAGCGGGAGGGTAGATGAGCAGTTCTTC.

Concerning this clone: One end of the junction fails to match germline, which may point to a read error. The J gene is TRBJ2-3, the V gene TRBV28; the match to TRBD2 covers 7 bases. The CDR3 extends over 12 amino acids. Per the germline V gene, CDR1 is MDHEN and CDR2 is SYDVKM. The CDR3 protein is CGSGASTDTQYF. DNA of the CDR3: TGTGGCAGCGGGGCCTCCACAGATACGCAGTATTTT.

The chain employs TRBV7-3 and TRBJ1-5; D unclear. CDR3 length: 15 residues. Germline CDR1 SGHTA, CDR2 FQGTGA. V gave up 0 bases and J gave up 8 bases, with 14 bases separating them. CDR3 in amino acids: CASSLTSGGLEPQHF. The CDR3 DNA sequence: TGTGCCAGCAGCTTAACGTCTGGAGGGTTGGAGCCCCAGCATTTT. Based on the CDR3 plus reference TRBV7-3 and TRBJ1-5, the full variable domain is GAGVSQTPSNKVTEKGKYVELRCDPISGHTALYWYRQSLGQGPEFLIYFQGTGAADDSGLPNDRFFAVRPEGSVSTLKIQRTERGDSAVYLCASSLTSGGLEPQHFGDGTRLSIL.

The chain joins TRBV9 to TRBJ1-1; perhaps TRBD1 as D (5 bases). The CDR3 is 13 amino acids. The germline V gene has CDR1 SGDLS and CDR2 YYNGEE. The germline V and J ends were trimmed by 4 bases and 4 bases, with 11 bases remaining between them. The CDR3 is CASSPQGFTEAFF. CDR3 DNA sequence: TGTGCCAGCAGCCCCCAGGGTTTCACTGAAGCTTTCTTT. Combining the CDR3 with reference TRBV9 and TRBJ1-1 gives the whole variable domain DSGVTQTPKHLITATGQRVTLRCSPRSGDLSVYWYQQSLDQGLQFLIQYYNGEERAKGNILERFSAQQFPDLHSELNLSSLELGDSALYFCASSPQGFTEAFFGQGTRLTVV.

The chain combines TRBV2 with TRBJ2-7, with 10 bases fitting TRBD2. CDR3 length: 16 residues. Germline V gene lookup returns CDR1 SNHLY and CDR2 FYNNEI. Losses at the gene ends were 3 bases for V and 5 bases for J; bases not matched to a gene: 10. The CDR3 reads CASSERITSGKDEQYF. DNA for the CDR3: TGTGCCAGCAGTGAGAGGATTACTAGCGGGAAAGACGAGCAGTACTTC.